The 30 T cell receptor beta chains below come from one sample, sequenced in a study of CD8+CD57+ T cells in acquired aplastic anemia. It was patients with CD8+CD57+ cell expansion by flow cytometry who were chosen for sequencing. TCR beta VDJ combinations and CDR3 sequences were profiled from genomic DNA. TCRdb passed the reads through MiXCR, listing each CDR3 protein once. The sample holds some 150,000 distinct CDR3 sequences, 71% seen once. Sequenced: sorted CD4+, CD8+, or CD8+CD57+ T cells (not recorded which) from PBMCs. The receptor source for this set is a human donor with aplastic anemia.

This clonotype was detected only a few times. The CDR3 bases are TGCAGTGCTAGCCGCAGGTATAACACTGAAGCTTTCTTT. Translating it yields CSASRRYNTEAFF. The rearrangement uses TRBV20-1 and TRBJ1-1; D is undetermined. CDR3 length: 13 residues. Trimming stripped 3 bases from V and 2 bases from J, with 10 bases between. In germline, CDR1 is DFQATT, CDR2 SNEGSKA (reference sequence).

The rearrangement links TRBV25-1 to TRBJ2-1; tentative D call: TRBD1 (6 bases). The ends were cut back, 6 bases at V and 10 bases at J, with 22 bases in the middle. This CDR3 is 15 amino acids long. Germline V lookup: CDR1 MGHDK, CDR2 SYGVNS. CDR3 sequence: CASSPTGKEVREQFF. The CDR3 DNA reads TGTGCCAGCAGCCCTACAGGGAAGGAAGTAAGGGAGCAGTTCTTC.

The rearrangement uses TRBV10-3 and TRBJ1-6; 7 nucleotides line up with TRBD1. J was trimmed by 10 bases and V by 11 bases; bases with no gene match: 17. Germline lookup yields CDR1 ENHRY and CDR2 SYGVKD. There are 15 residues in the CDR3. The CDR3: CAAHDGTDVASPLHF. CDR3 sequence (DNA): TGTGCCGCTCATGACGGGACAGATGTCGCGTCACCCCTCCACTTT.

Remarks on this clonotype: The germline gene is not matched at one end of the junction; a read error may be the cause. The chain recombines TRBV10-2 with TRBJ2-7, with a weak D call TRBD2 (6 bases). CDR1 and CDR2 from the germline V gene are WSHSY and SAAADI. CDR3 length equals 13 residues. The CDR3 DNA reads TGTGCCAGCAGTGACGGGAGCACCGGGGGAGGGTACTTC. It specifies CASSDGSTGGGYF.

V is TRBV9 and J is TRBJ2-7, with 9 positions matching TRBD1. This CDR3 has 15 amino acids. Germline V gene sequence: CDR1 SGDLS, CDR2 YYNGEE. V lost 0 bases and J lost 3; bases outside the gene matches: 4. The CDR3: CASSVGWGQGYEQYF. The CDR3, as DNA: TGTGCCAGCAGCGTAGGTTGGGGACAGGGCTACGAGCAGTACTTC.

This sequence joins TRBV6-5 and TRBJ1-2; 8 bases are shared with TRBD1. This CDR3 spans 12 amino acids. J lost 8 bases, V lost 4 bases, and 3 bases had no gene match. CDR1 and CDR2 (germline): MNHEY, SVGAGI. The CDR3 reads CASSSGGWGYTF. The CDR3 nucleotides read TGTGCCAGCAGTTCAGGGGGCTGGGGCTACACCTTC.

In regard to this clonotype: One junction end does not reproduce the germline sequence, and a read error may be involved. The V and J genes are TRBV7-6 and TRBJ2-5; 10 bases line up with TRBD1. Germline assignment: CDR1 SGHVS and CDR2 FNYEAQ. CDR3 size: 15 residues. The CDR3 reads CASSEPGQGRETRYF. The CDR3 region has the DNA TGTGCCAGCAGCGAACCGGGACAGGGGAGAGAGACCCGGTACTTC.

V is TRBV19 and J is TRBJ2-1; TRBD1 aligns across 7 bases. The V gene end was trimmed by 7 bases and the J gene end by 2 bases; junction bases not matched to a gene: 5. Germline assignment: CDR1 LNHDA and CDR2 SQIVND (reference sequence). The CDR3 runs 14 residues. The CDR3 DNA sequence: TGTGCCAGTACCGAGACAGGGACCTACAATGAGCAGTTCTTC. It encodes CASTETGTYNEQFF.

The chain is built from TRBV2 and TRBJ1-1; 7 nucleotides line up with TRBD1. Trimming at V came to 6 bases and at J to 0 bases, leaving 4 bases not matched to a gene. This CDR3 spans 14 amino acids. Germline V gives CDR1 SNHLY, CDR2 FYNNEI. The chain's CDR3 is CASSLDRLNTEAFF. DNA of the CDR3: TGTGCCAGCAGCCTGGACAGGTTGAACACTGAAGCTTTCTTT.

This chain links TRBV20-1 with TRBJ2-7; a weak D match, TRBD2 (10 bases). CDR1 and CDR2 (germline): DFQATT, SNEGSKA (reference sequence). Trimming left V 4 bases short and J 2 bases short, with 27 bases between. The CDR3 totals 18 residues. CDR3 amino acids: CSATGGTGLSGRAYEQYF. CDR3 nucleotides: TGCAGTGCTACGGGTGGGACAGGGCTAAGCGGGAGGGCCTACGAGCAGTACTTC.

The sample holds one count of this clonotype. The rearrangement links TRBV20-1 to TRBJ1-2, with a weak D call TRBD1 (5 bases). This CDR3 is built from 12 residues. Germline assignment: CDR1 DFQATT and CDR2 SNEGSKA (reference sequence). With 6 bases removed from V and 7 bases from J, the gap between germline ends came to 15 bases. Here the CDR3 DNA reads TGCAGTGCCCCAGGGTCGGGAGTTGGCTACACCTTC. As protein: CSAPGSGVGYTF.

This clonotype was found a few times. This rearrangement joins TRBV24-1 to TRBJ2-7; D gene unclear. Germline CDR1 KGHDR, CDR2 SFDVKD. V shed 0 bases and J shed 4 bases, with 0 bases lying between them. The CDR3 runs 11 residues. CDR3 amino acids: CATSDLYEQYF. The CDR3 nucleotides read TGTGCCACCAGTGATTTGTACGAGCAGTACTTC.

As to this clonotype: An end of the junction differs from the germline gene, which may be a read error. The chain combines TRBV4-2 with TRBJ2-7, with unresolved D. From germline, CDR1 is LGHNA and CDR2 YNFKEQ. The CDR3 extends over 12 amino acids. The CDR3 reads CASSQDGIQRLF. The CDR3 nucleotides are TGTGCCAGCAGCCAAGATGGTATTCAGCGTCTCTTC.

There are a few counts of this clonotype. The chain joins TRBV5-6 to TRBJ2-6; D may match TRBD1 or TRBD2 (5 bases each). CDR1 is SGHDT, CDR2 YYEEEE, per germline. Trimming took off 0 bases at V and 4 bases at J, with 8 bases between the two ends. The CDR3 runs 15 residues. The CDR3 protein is CASSLDGAGANVLTF. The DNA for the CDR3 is TGTGCCAGCAGCTTGGACGGGGCGGGGGCCAACGTCCTGACTTTC.

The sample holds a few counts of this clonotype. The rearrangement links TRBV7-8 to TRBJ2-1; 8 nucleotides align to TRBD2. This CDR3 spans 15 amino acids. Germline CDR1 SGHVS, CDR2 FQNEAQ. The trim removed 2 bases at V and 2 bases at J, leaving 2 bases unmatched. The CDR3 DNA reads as TGTGCCAGCAGCTTAAGCGGGGGTACCTACAATGAGCAGTTCTTC. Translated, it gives CASSLSGGTYNEQFF. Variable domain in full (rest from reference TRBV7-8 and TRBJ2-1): GAGVSQSPRYKVAKRGQDVALRCDPISGHVSLFWYQQALGQGPEFLTYFQNEAQLDKSGLPSDRFFAERPEGSVSTLKIQRTQQEDSAVYLCASSLSGGTYNEQFFGPGTRLTVL.

The CDR3 DNA sequence: TGTGCCAGCAGCTCCCCGAGCGGGGGAGGATCTGGAAACACCATATATTTT. Translation gives CASSSPSGGGSGNTIYF. The chain has TRBV7-9 and TRBJ1-3; a weak D match, TRBD1 (5 bases). CDR3 length equals 17 residues. The germline CDR1 and CDR2 sequences are SEHNR and FQNEAQ (reference sequence). Trimming left V 4 bases short and J 1 base short, with 17 bases between.

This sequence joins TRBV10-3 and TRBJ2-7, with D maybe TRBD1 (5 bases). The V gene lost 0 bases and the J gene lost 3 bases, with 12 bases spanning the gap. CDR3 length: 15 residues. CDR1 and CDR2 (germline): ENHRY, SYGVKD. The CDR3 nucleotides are TGTGCCATCAGTGAGTCACAGGAGCAGCTCTACGAGCAGTACTTC. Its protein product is CAISESQEQLYEQYF.

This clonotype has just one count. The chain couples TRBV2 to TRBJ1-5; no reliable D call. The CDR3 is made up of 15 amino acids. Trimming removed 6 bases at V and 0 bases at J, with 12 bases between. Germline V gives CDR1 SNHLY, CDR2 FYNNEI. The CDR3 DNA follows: TGTGCCAGCAGGACTGACGAGTATAGCAATCAGCCCCAGCATTTT. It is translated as CASRTDEYSNQPQHF.

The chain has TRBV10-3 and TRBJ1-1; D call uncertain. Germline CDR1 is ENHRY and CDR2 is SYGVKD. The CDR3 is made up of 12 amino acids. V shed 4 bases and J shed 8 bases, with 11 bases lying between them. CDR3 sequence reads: CAISATELEAFF. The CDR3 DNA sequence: TGTGCCATCAGTGCAACGGAGTTGGAAGCTTTCTTT.

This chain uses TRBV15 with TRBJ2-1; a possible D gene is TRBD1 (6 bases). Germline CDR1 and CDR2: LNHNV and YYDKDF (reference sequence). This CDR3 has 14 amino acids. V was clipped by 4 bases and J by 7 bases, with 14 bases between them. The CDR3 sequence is CATSTWTDKNEQFF. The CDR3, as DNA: TGTGCCACCAGCACCTGGACAGATAAGAATGAGCAGTTCTTC. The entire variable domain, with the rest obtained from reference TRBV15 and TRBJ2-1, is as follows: DAMVIQNPRYQVTQFGKPVTLSCSQTLNHNVMYWYQQKSSQAPKLLFHYYDKDFNNEADTPDNFQSRRPNTSFCFLDIRSPGLGDTAMYLCATSTWTDKNEQFFGPGTRLTVL.

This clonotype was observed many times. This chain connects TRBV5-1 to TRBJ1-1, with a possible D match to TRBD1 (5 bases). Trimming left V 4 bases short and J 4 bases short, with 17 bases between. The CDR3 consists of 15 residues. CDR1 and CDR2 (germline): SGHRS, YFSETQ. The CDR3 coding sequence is TGCGCCAGCAGCATTGGGACTTCTCAGGGCACTGAAGCTTTCTTT. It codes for CASSIGTSQGTEAFF.

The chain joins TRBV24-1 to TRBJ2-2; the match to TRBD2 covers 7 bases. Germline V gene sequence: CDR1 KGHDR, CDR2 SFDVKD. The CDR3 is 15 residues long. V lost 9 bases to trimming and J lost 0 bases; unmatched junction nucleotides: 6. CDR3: CATAPGGANTGELFF. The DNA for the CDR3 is TGTGCCACCGCCCCTGGGGGGGCGAACACCGGGGAGCTGTTTTTT.

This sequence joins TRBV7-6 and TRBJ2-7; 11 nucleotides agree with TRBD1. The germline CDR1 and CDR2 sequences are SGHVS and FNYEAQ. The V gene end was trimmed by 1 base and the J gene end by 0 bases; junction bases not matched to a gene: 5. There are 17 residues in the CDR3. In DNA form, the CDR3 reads TGTGCCAGCAGCTTAGGGATTGGACAGGGGGCCTCCTACGAGCAGTACTTC. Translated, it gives CASSLGIGQGASYEQYF.

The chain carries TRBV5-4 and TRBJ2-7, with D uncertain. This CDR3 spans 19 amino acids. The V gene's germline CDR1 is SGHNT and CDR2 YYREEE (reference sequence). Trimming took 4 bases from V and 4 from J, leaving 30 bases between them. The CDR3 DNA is TGTGCCAGCAGCCAGACCGACACCCGGACGGTCCTGAGTCGGTACGAGCAGTACTTC. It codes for CASSQTDTRTVLSRYEQYF.

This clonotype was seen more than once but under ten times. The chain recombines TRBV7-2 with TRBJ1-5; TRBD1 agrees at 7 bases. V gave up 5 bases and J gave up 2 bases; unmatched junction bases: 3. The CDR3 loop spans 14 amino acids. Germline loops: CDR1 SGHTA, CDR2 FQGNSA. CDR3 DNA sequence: TGTGCCAGCAGCATCGGACAGGGCAATCAGCCCCAGCATTTT. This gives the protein CASSIGQGNQPQHF. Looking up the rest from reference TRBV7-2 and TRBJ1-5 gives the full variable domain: GAGVSQSPSNKVTEKGKDVELRCDPISGHTALYWYRQSLGQGLEFLIYFQGNSAPDKSGLPSDRFSAERTGGSVSTLTIQRTQQEDSAVYLCASSIGQGNQPQHFGDGTRLSIL.

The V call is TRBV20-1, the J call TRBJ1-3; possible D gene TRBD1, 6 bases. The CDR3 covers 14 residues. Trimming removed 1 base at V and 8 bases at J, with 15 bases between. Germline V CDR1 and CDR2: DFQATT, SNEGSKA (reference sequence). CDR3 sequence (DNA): TGCAGTGCTAGAGGGGGGACACAGAAATACACCATATATTTT. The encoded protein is CSARGGTQKYTIYF.

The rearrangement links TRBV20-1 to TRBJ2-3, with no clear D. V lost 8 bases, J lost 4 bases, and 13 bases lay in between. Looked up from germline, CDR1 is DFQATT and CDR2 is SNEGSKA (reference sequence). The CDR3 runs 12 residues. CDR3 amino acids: CSTGEVSDTQYF. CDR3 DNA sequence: TGCAGTACCGGAGAGGTGTCAGATACGCAGTATTTT.

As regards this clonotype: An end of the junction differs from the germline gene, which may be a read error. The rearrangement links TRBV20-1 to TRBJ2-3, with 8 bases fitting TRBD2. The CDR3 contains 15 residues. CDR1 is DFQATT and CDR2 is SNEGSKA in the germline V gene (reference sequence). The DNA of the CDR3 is TGCAGTGCTGTTCCACTAGCGGATAGCACAGATGCGCAGTATTTT. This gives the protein CSAVPLADSTDAQYF.

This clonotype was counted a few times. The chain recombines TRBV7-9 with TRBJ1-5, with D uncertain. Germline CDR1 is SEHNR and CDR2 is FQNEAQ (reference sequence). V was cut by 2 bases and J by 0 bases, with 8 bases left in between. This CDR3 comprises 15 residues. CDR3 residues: CASSLSGGSNQPQHF. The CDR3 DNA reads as TGTGCCAGCAGCTTATCGGGAGGTAGCAATCAGCCCCAGCATTTT.

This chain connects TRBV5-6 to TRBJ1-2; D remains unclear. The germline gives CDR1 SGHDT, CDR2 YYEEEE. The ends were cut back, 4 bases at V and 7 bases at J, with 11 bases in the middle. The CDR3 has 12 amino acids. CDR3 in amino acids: CASSATRSGYTF. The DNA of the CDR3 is TGTGCCAGCAGCGCTACGAGATCTGGCTACACCTTC.